A selection of T cell receptor beta chains follows, all from one sample in a study of prognosis after radiotherapy for stage I lung cancer. One entry per CDR3 protein, called by TCRdb with MiXCR from the multiplex PCR reads. This table has 9,500 to 13,000 distinct CDR3 sequences, roughly half appearing once. The sequenced sample was PBMCs, obtained before or after stereotactic body radiation therapy (not recorded which). These receptors all come from a donor at least 50 years old with non-small cell lung cancer. CDR3s include the opening cysteine and the closing phenylalanine or tryptophan. Each record gives: J gene, V gene, clone size, D gene, CDR3 DNA, CDR3 protein. D genes are given only for firm matches. Only part of the rows carry a size: once, few, many, or a class if the clone is expanded.

TRBJ2-2	TRBV20-1	-	TRBD2	TGCAGTGCTATTCGTGGGAGGGCCGGGGAGCTGTTTTTT	CSAIRGRAGELFF
TRBJ2-7	TRBV9	many	TRBD2	TGTGCCAGCAGCGTAGCACCGGGGGGGGAGACTACCTCCTACGAGCAGTACTTC	CASSVAPGGETTSYEQYF
TRBJ2-5	TRBV6-2/TRBV6-3	medium-sized	TRBD2	TGTGCCAGCAGCCAAGGCTATAGCGGGGGCCAAGAGACCCAGTACTTC	CASSQGYSGGQETQYF
TRBJ2-1	TRBV9	medium-sized	TRBD2	TGTGCCAGCAGACGGGGACTAGATCAGTTCTTC	CASRRGLDQFF
TRBJ1-5	TRBV12-3/TRBV12-4	medium-sized	TRBD1	TGTGCCAGCAGACCAGGGGGGGGAAAGCCCCAGCATTTT	CASRPGGGKPQHF
TRBJ2-7	TRBV6-5	once	TRBD2	TGTGCCAGCAGTTACGATGGCAGTTCGGGAGGCGAGCAGTACTTC	CASSYDGSSGGEQYF
TRBJ2-7	TRBV3-1	-	-	TGTGCCAGCAGCCTCGCTGGCGGATCCCGGGACGAGCAGTACTTC	CASSLAGGSRDEQYF
TRBJ2-1	TRBV24-1	-	-	TGTGCCACCAGTGATCCGTGCCCCGCACTAGGGCAATTACAGTTCTTC	CATSDPCPALGQLQFF
TRBJ2-1	TRBV19	medium-sized	TRBD1	TGTGCCAGTAGTCTATCGACAGGGCCAGGGTCCTACAATGAGCAGTTCTTC	CASSLSTGPGSYNEQFF
TRBJ2-5	TRBV12-3/TRBV12-4	medium-sized	-	TGTGCCAGCATCCGGGACAATCAAGAGACCCAGTACTTC	CASIRDNQETQYF
TRBJ1-2	TRBV20-1	many	-	TGCAGTGCTTCCGAGTCTGGGGGCTACACCTTC	CSASESGGYTF
TRBJ1-5	TRBV15	medium-sized	-	TGTGCCACCAGCCTTGGCAGGGCGCCCAATCAGCCCCAGCATTTT	CATSLGRAPNQPQHF
TRBJ2-1	TRBV7-9	medium-sized	-	TGTGCCAGCAACGAAGGGGGGCCGTACAATGAGCAGTTCTTC	CASNEGGPYNEQFF
TRBJ2-3	TRBV24-1	medium-sized	-	TGTGCCACCAGTGATTACGGGACCTCCCCAGATAGAGATACGCAGTATTTT	CATSDYGTSPDRDTQYF
TRBJ2-6	TRBV7-8	-	TRBD1	TGTGCCAGCAGCTCACGTACCGGGACAGGGTTCGGGGACAACGTCCTGACTTTC	CASSSRTGTGFGDNVLTF
TRBJ1-1	TRBV14	many	-	TGTGCCAGCAGCCGCGTGTTGAACACTGAAGCTTTCTTT	CASSRVLNTEAFF
TRBJ1-2	TRBV24-1	-	-	TGTGCCACCAGTGGACAGGACGGTGGCTACACCTTC	CATSGQDGGYTF
TRBJ2-2	TRBV7-2	-	TRBD2	TGTGCCAGCAGGGGTGGTGGAGGGACTACGAATCAGATGCTCTTT	CASRGGGGTTNQMLF
TRBJ1-6	TRBV6-1	-	-	TGTGCCAGCATACAGGTAAGCCCACCCCTCCACTTT	CASIQVSPPLHF
TRBJ2-1	TRBV6-1	-	-	TGTACCAGCATCACCAGGCTACTCTACAATGAGCAGTTCTTC	CTSITRLLYNEQFF
TRBJ2-7	TRBV12-3/TRBV12-4	-	-	TGTGCCATCAGCCCGATGGAGCATCGGTACGATCAGTACTTC	CAISPMEHRYDQYF
TRBJ2-1	TRBV9	medium-sized	TRBD1	TGTGCCAGCAGCATAGACAGGGTGGTCAGGGAGCAGTTCTTC	CASSIDRVVREQFF
TRBJ2-7	TRBV6-1	-	TRBD1	TGTGCCAGCAGTGATTTTCGGACAGGGAAACACGAGCAGTACTTC	CASSDFRTGKHEQYF
TRBJ2-2	TRBV5-1	-	TRBD1	TGCGCCAGCAGCCCCGGGACAGCAAACACCGGGGAGCTGTTTTTT	CASSPGTANTGELFF
TRBJ2-7	TRBV15	many	-	TGTGCCACCAGCAAGGACCAGCAACGCGAGCAGTACTTC	CATSKDQQREQYF
TRBJ2-7	TRBV7-2	-	-	TGTGCCAGCAGCTTAGGAGGAGTGTTGAGCTCCTACGAGCAGTACTTC	CASSLGGVLSSYEQYF
TRBJ2-2	TRBV7-3	-	-	TGTGCCAGCAGCGCCGGGGAGCTGTTTTTT	CASSAGELFF
TRBJ2-6	TRBV7-3	-	-	TGTGCCAGCAGCCCCCGACCCCGCGCCTCTGGGGCCAACGTCCTGACTTTC	CASSPRPRASGANVLTF
TRBJ2-1	TRBV6-1	-	-	TGTGCCAGCAGTGAAGAAGAGGGGAGTGTAAATGAGCAGTTCTTC	CASSEEEGSVNEQFF
TRBJ1-1	TRBV30	medium-sized	-	TGTGCCTGGAGTAGTAGAGGGGCAGCTGAAGCTTTCTTT	CAWSSRGAAEAFF
TRBJ1-2	TRBV4-2	-	TRBD1	TGTGCCAGCAGCCAAGACCTGACAGGGTTTTGGGGCTACACCTTC	CASSQDLTGFWGYTF
TRBJ2-2	TRBV10-3	-	-	TGTGCCATCAGTGATACCGGTACAGGAAACACCGGGGAGCTGTTTTTT	CAISDTGTGNTGELFF
TRBJ1-4	TRBV27	-	TRBD1	TGTGCCAGCAGTTTACAATATGTGACCAGGGGGGAGGAAAAACTGTTTTTT	CASSLQYVTRGEEKLFF
TRBJ2-7	TRBV30	medium-sized	-	TGTGCCTGGAGTGTACATCCCCTCGAGCAGTACTTC	CAWSVHPLEQYF
TRBJ1-5	TRBV5-1	large	-	TGTGCCAGCAGCGCCTCCACCGGTCCCCAGCCCCAGCATTTT	CASSASTGPQPQHF
TRBJ1-6	TRBV5-1	medium-sized	-	TGCGCCAGCAGCTCGGCCCCAACAGGGTCAAGGGATTCACCCCTCCACTTT	CASSSAPTGSRDSPLHF
TRBJ2-2	TRBV7-2	-	-	TGTGCCAGCATCACGCCTCGTGTGTTCCAGAACACCGGGGAGCTGTTTTTT	CASITPRVFQNTGELFF
TRBJ2-7	TRBV20-1	once	-	TGCAGTGCTCCGAAAGACCTGGCCGAGCAGTACTTC	CSAPKDLAEQYF
TRBJ1-6	TRBV15	-	-	TGTGCCACCAGTTCAACAGAGAATTCACCCCTCCACTTT	CATSSTENSPLHF
TRBJ1-3	TRBV6-1	medium-sized	-	TGTGCCAGTCGTATGTTCTCGGGGGGCCGGGATGGAAACACCATATATTTT	CASRMFSGGRDGNTIYF
TRBJ2-7	TRBV14	few	-	TGTGCCAGCAGCCTTAGGCGTGCCTACGAGCAGTACTTC	CASSLRRAYEQYF
TRBJ2-7	TRBV11-2	few	-	TGTGCCAGCAGCTTAGGAGTTTACGAGCAGTACTTC	CASSLGVYEQYF
TRBJ1-3	TRBV5-1	-	-	TGCGCCAGCAGCGCGGACGGTGGAAACACCATATATTTT	CASSADGGNTIYF
TRBJ1-1	TRBV7-9	once	-	TGTACCAGCAGCTCACAGATTAACACTGAAGCTTTCTTT	CTSSSQINTEAFF
TRBJ1-1	TRBV11-2	medium-sized	-	TGTGCCAGCAGCTTGGACGGGACATACGTAGGGGCTTTCTTT	CASSLDGTYVGAFF
TRBJ1-6	TRBV12-3/TRBV12-4	medium-sized	-	TGTGCCAGCAGCTCGGGATTTTCACCCCTCCACTTT	CASSSGFSPLHF
TRBJ1-1	TRBV2	many	-	TGTGCCAGCAGTGACCGTTCATTCGAAGCTTTCTTT	CASSDRSFEAFF
TRBJ2-2	TRBV7-9	-	-	TGTGCCAGCAGCTTAGGTCCCAGAAACACCGGGGAGCTGTTTTTT	CASSLGPRNTGELFF
TRBJ2-7	TRBV30	-	-	TGTGCCTGGAGTCCCGGGGCAGGGGCCTACGAGCAGTACTTC	CAWSPGAGAYEQYF
TRBJ1-4	TRBV18	many	TRBD1	TGTGCCAGCTCACCGCAAACCTCCGGGACAGGGGTGGAAAAACTGTTTTTT	CASSPQTSGTGVEKLFF
TRBJ2-3	TRBV10-2	few	TRBD2	TGCGCCAGCAGTGATACTAGCGGATACAGCACAGATACGCAGTATTTT	CASSDTSGYSTDTQYF
TRBJ2-1	TRBV20-1	-	TRBD2	TGCAGTGCGAAGGGACTAGCGTCGTACAATGAGCAGTTCTTC	CSAKGLASYNEQFF
TRBJ2-7	TRBV7-9	once	-	TGTGCCAGCAGCTTAGATGGATTATCGGGAGCTCGCTACGAGCAGTACTTC	CASSLDGLSGARYEQYF
TRBJ2-7	TRBV2	medium-sized	-	TGTGCCAGCAGTGAAGGTGGGAGCGGGTACGAGCAGTACTTC	CASSEGGSGYEQYF
TRBJ2-1	TRBV10-3	many	-	TGTGCCACCCGGGGGGACAGTTCTTACAATGAGCAGTTCTTC	CATRGDSSYNEQFF
TRBJ1-2	TRBV24-1	medium-sized	TRBD1	TGTGCCACCAGTGATTTGGGGACAGTTGATGGCTACACCTTC	CATSDLGTVDGYTF
TRBJ2-1	TRBV12-3/TRBV12-4	-	-	TGTGCCAGCAGTACAAAAAGGAGGACCTCCTACAATGAGCAGTTCTTC	CASSTKRRTSYNEQFF
TRBJ1-1	TRBV7-8	medium-sized	-	TGTGCCAGCAGTCCCAGTTTGAACACTGAAGCTTTCTTT	CASSPSLNTEAFF
TRBJ2-7	TRBV7-8	medium-sized	-	TGTGCCAGCAGCTTTCAGGGAAATTACGAGCAGTACTTC	CASSFQGNYEQYF
TRBJ1-5	TRBV12-3/TRBV12-4	medium-sized	-	TGTGCCAGCAGCTTAGGGGGGTTAAGCAATCAGCCCCAGCATTTT	CASSLGGLSNQPQHF